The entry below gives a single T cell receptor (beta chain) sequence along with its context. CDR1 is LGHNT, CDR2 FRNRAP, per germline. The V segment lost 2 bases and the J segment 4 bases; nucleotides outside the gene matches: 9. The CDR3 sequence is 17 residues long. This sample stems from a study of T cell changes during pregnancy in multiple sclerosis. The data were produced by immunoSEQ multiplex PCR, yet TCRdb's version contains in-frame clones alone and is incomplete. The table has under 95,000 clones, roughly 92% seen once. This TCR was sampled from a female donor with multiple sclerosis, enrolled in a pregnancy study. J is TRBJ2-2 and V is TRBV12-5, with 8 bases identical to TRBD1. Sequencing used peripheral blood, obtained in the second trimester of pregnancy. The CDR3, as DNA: TGTGCTAGTGGTTTGCCACGCGGACAGGGAAGCACCGGGGAGCTGTTTTTT. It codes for CASGLPRGQGSTGELFF.